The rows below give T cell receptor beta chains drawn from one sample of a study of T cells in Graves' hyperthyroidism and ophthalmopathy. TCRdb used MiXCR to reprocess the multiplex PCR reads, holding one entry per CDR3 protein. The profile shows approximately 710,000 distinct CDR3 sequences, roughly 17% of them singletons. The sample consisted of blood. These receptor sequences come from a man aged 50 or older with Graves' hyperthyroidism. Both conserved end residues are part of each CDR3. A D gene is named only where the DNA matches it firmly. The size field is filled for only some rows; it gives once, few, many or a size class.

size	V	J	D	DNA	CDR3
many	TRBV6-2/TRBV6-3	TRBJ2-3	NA	TGTGCCAGCAGTTTTTGGGGGAGCTCGACAGATACGCAGTATTTT	CASSFWGSSTDTQYF
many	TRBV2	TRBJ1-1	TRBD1	TGTGCCAGCAGGGTGGACAGGGGTCCGGAAGCTTTCTTT	CASRVDRGPEAFF
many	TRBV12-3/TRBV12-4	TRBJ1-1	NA	TGTGCCAGCAGTTTAAGGTTCACTGAAGCTTTCTTT	CASSLRFTEAFF
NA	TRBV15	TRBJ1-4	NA	TGTGCCACCAGCAGAGATAATGTGGTCGAAAAACTGTTTTTT	CATSRDNVVEKLFF
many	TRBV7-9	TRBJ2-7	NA	TGTGCCAGCAGCTTAGCCGCCTACGAGCAGTACTTC	CASSLAAYEQYF
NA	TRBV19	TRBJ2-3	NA	TGTGCCAGTAAGGGCACTTTTGCAGATACGCAGTATTTT	CASKGTFADTQYF
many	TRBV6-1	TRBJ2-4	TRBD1	TGTGCCAGCAGTGGACAGGGAGCCAAAAACATTCAGTACTTC	CASSGQGAKNIQYF
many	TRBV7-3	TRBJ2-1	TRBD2	TGTGCCAGCCGGGCCGGGACTAGCATATACAATGAGCAGTTCTTC	CASRAGTSIYNEQFF
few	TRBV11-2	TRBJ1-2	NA	TGTGCCAGCAGCTCAAACAGGGTTCTCCGAGATGGCTACACCTTC	CASSSNRVLRDGYTF
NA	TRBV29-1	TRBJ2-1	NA	TGCAGCACCGCAGACAATGAGCAGTTCTTC	CSTADNEQFF
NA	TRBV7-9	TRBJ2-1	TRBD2	TGTGCCAGCAGTTTGCTAGCGGGAGGGCAAGGGCAGTTCTTC	CASSLLAGGQGQFF
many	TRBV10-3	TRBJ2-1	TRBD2	TGTGCCATCAGTGGTCTTGGGCTAGCGGCGGGTGAGCAGTTCTTC	CAISGLGLAAGEQFF
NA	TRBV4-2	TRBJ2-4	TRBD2	TGTGCCAGCAGCCCAGCTAGCGGGAATTCAAACATTCAGTACTTC	CASSPASGNSNIQYF
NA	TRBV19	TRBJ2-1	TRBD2	TGTGCCAGTAGTATAGTCTTCGGACTAGCGGACTACAATGAGCAGTTCTTC	CASSIVFGLADYNEQFF
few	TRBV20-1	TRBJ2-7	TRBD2	TGCAGTGCTAGACTAGCGGGAGGAGGGAGTGAGCAGTACTTC	CSARLAGGGSEQYF
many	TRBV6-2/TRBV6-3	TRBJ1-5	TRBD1	TGTGCCAGCAGTCCAATGGGACAGGTTCAGCCCCAGCATTTT	CASSPMGQVQPQHF
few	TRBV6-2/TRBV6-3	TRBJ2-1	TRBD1	TGTGCCAGCAGTTACCCTCGGACAGGACCTAGCTCCTACAATGAGCAGTTCTTC	CASSYPRTGPSSYNEQFF
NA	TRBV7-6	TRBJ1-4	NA	TGTGCCAGCAGAAGATGGGGGGAAGGGGAAAAACTGTTTTTT	CASRRWGEGEKLFF
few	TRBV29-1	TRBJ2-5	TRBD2	TGCAGCGTTGTTAGCGGGAGAAACCAAGAGACCCAGTACTTC	CSVVSGRNQETQYF
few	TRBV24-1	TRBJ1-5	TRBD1	TGTGCCACCAGTGATGGGACAGGGACCGGGCAGCCCCAGCATTTT	CATSDGTGTGQPQHF
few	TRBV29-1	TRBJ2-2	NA	TGCAGCGTTGAGGTTATGGGGCCATCGAACACCGGGGAGCTGTTTTTT	CSVEVMGPSNTGELFF
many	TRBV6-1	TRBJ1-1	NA	TGTGCCAGCTGGGGGGTTATAAAGAACACTGAAGCTTTCTTT	CASWGVIKNTEAFF
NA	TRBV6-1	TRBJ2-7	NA	TGTGCCAGCAGTGCACACTCCCCAGGCACCTACGAGCAGTACTTC	CASSAHSPGTYEQYF
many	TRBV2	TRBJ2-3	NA	TGTGCCAGCAGCAGGGGATTGACAGTCCCCACAGATACGCAGTATTTT	CASSRGLTVPTDTQYF
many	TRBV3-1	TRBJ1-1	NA	TGTGCCAGCAGCCAAGCCGAGCTGGCAGGTGGAGCTTTCTTT	CASSQAELAGGAFF
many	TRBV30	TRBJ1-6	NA	TGTGCCTGGAGTGTACGGGGGACGGGTAATTCACCCCTCCACTTT	CAWSVRGTGNSPLHF
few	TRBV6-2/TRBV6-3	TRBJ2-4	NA	TGTGCCAGCAGTTACTCCGCAGGGAAGAGCAACATTCAGTACTTC	CASSYSAGKSNIQYF
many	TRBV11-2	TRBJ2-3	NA	TGTGCCAGCAGCTTAGACAGCGGGGATACGCAGTATTTT	CASSLDSGDTQYF
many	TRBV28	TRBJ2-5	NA	TGTGCCAGCAGTTCGTCCTGGACAGCTTTGTACCAAGAGACCCAGTACTTC	CASSSSWTALYQETQYF
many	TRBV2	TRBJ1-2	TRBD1	TGTGCCAGCAGTTCTACAGGGGAGGCGGGTGGCTACACCTTC	CASSSTGEAGGYTF
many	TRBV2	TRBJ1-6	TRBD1	TGTGCCAGCAGTCCTATGGACAGGATAGATAATTCACCCCTCCACTTT	CASSPMDRIDNSPLHF
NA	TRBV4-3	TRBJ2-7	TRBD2	TGCGCCAGCAGCCAAGGTATAACTAGCGGGAGTTACGAGCAGTACTTC	CASSQGITSGSYEQYF
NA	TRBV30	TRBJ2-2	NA	TGTGCCTGGAGTGTATCGGTGACGAACACCGGGGAGCTGTTTTTT	CAWSVSVTNTGELFF
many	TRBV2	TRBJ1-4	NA	TGTGCCAGCATAGGACGCCGGGACTTTGGACATGAAAAACTGTTTTTT	CASIGRRDFGHEKLFF
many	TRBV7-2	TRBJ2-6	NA	TGTGCCAGCAGCCACAGGGACTCTGGGGCCAACGTCCTGACTTTC	CASSHRDSGANVLTF
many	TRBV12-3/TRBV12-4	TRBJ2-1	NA	TGTGCCAGCAGTTTAGTAGTAGGGTTCCCAAGCTCCTACAATGAGCAGTTCTTC	CASSLVVGFPSSYNEQFF